This T cell receptor (beta chain) was found in a study of blood T cell repertoires in COVID-19. The wider study: COVID-19 samples from acute and convalescent phases originated in the United States, Italy and Spain. T cells, B-cell-depleted T cells, or PBMCs provided the cDNA or gDNA that served as material.

Under the authors' procedure: Estimates of nucleated cell counts were drawn from the amplification of reference gene primers. The protocol was immunoSEQ multiplex PCR, while the TCRdb copy is restricted to in-frame clones and leaves out a portion. V and J calls plus clone size are reproduced from that table; the DNA served to infer D and trimming. The profile shows approximately 120,000 clones, around 81% of them singletons. Germline CDR1 LNHNV, CDR2 YYDKDF (reference sequence). The CDR3 totals 16 residues. Between the trimmed V and J ends, which lost 1 base and 2 bases, there was a span of 14 bases.

The specimen was peripheral blood. This TCR came from a man aged 55 to 70 with acute or convalescent COVID-19. This chain connects TRBV15 to TRBJ2-5, with D unresolved. The DNA of the CDR3 is TGTGCCACCAGCAGAGCCCGAGCCCCCTTACAAGAGACCCAGTACTTC. Translating it yields CATSRARAPLQETQYF.